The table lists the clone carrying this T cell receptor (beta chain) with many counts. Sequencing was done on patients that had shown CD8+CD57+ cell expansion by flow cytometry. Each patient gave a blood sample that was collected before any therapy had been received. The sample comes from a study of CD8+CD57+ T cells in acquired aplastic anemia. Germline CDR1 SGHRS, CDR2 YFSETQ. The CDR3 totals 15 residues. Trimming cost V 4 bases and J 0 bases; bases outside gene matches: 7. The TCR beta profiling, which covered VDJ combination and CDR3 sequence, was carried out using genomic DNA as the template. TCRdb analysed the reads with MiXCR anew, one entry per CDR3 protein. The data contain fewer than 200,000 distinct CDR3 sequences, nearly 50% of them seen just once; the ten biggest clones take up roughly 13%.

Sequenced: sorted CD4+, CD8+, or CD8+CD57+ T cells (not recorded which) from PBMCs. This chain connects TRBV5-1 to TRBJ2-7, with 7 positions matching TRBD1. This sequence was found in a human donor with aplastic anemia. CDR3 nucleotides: TGCGCCAGCAGCCGAGACAGGGACCCCTCCTACGAGCAGTACTTC. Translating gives CASSRDRDPSYEQYF.